Shown below are 27 T cell receptor beta chains from a single sample sequenced in a study of cytomegalovirus exposure and HLA in healthy donors. Primers for the PCR totalled 60 Vbeta and 13 Jbeta. Using immunoSEQ multiplex PCR, the repertoire was profiled, and TCRdb retains in-frame clones only, with some absent. The data contain tens of thousands of clones, more than 60% of them singletons. Sequencing was carried out using PBMCs. Receptors originate from a man aged 25-45 years in good health and CMV-seronegative.

The genes are TRBV7-8 and TRBJ1-5; unclear D gene. Trimming removed 0 bases from V and 4 bases from J, with 13 bases in between. Germline V gene lookup returns CDR1 SGHVS and CDR2 FQNEAQ. CDR3 length: 16 residues. The CDR3 coding sequence is TGTGCCAGCAGCTTAGCAGGTGACAAGACAAATCAGCCCCAGCATTTT. Amino acids: CASSLAGDKTNQPQHF.

The chain has TRBV18 and TRBJ2-1; 11 bases are shared with TRBD2. V shed 1 base, J shed 2 bases, and the junction held 7 bases outside the gene matches. CDR3 size: 18 residues. Germline assignment: CDR1 KGHSH and CDR2 LQKENI. CDR3 sequence reads: CASSPRTLAGGTYNEQFF. The DNA of the CDR3 is TGTGCCAGCTCACCACGGACTTTAGCGGGGGGGACCTACAATGAGCAGTTCTTC.

The chain employs TRBV28 and TRBJ1-1, with D unresolved. CDR3 size: 12 residues. V was cut by 4 bases and J by 9 bases, with 12 bases left in between. Germline V CDR1 and CDR2: MDHEN, SYDVKM. CDR3 coding DNA: TGTGCCAGCAGTTCAGCCACAGCTAAAGCTTTCTTT. This translates into CASSSATAKAFF.

This clone appeared once. This chain joins TRBV11-2 and TRBJ1-4, with 8 bases aligning to TRBD1. The CDR3 runs 15 residues. From germline, CDR1 is SGHAT and CDR2 FQNNGV. V shed 5 bases and J 6 bases; nucleotides not matched to a gene: 8. Here the CDR3 DNA reads TGTGCCAGCAGCCAGGGGGCGAGTTCGTATGAAAAACTGTTTTTT. Translated, it gives CASSQGASSYEKLFF.

V gene TRBV9 combines with J gene TRBJ2-3; 8 nucleotides match TRBD2. The junction had 7 bases not matched to a gene; V was cut back by 0 bases and J by 1 base. CDR3 length equals 17 residues. Germline assignment: CDR1 SGDLS and CDR2 YYNGEE. The CDR3 sequence: CASSVEVGGAGTDTQYF. The CDR3 coding sequence is TGTGCCAGCAGCGTAGAGGTCGGGGGGGCCGGCACAGATACGCAGTATTTT.

The V gene is TRBV14, the J gene TRBJ2-5, with D maybe TRBD1 (5 bases). The CDR3 runs 14 residues. Trimming removed 6 bases at V and 3 bases at J, with 14 bases between. Germline CDR1 SGHDN, CDR2 FVKESK. CDR3 amino acids: CASSRQGFEETQYF. The DNA of the CDR3 is TGTGCCAGCAGTCGCCAGGGTTTTGAAGAGACCCAGTACTTC.

This clone has just a few counts. The rearrangement joins TRBV2 to TRBJ1-4; D is unresolved. This CDR3 is built from 11 residues. V lost 6 bases and J lost 7, with 6 bases in between. CDR1 and CDR2 from the germline V gene are SNHLY and FYNNEI. DNA for the CDR3: TGTGCCAGCAGGGCCGTTGAAAAACTGTTTTTT. Protein sequence: CASRAVEKLFF.

CDR3 sequence: CAWSVQGQSQYF. CDR3 sequence (DNA): TGTGCCTGGAGTGTACAGGGACAGTCTCAGTACTTC. The chain employs TRBV30 and TRBJ2-5; 7 bases fit TRBD1. Germline V gene lookup returns CDR1 GTSNPN and CDR2 SVGIG (reference sequence). This CDR3 has 12 amino acids. The V gene end was trimmed by 0 bases and the J gene end by 11 bases; junction bases not matched to a gene: 6.

The CDR3 loop is CASSVNSNYGYTF. DNA of the CDR3: TGTGCCAGTAGCGTTAACAGTAACTATGGCTACACCTTC. The rearrangement uses TRBV19 and TRBJ1-2; D ambiguous. The CDR3 sequence is 13 residues long. Trimming removed 6 bases at V and 1 base at J, with 9 bases between. CDR1 and CDR2 from the germline V gene are LNHDA and SQIVND (reference sequence). Full variable domain (missing parts from reference TRBV19 and TRBJ1-2): DGGITQSPKYLFRKEGQNVTLSCEQNLNHDAMYWYRQDPGQGLRLIYYSQIVNDFQKGDIAEGYSVSREKKESFPLTVTSAQKNPTAFYLCASSVNSNYGYTFGSGTRLTVV.

This sequence joins TRBV2 and TRBJ2-1, with D perhaps matching TRBD1 (6 bases). Germline CDR1 is SNHLY and CDR2 is FYNNEI. V was cut by 2 bases and J by 0 bases, with 17 bases left in between. This CDR3 spans 18 amino acids. CDR3 residues: CASSELPSGTLSYNEQFF. The DNA of the CDR3 is TGTGCCAGCAGTGAATTGCCGTCCGGGACACTCTCCTACAATGAGCAGTTCTTC.

The chain joins TRBV27 to TRBJ1-4; D might be TRBD1 (5 bases). V was shortened by 6 bases and J by 5 bases, with 10 bases between the two germline ends. Germline V lookup: CDR1 MNHEY, CDR2 SMNVEV (reference sequence). The CDR3 is made up of 13 amino acids. The CDR3 loop is CASRPYRNEKLFF. CDR3 DNA: TGTGCCAGCAGGCCCTACAGGAATGAAAAACTGTTTTTT.

The genes are TRBV9 and TRBJ1-5; D is unclear. The CDR3 runs to 14 residues. Germline CDR1 SGDLS, CDR2 YYNGEE. The ends were cut back, 1 base at V and 0 bases at J, with 5 bases in the middle. In nucleotides, the CDR3 is TGTGCCAGCAGCGTAACTGATAGCAATCAGCCCCAGCATTTT. Protein sequence: CASSVTDSNQPQHF.

The gene calls are TRBV10-3 and TRBJ2-1; 9 bases align to TRBD1. Germline V gene lookup returns CDR1 ENHRY and CDR2 SYGVKD. The CDR3 extends over 14 amino acids. Unmatched junction bases numbered 4, after V lost 10 bases and J lost 0 bases. The CDR3 loop reads CATTGGYSYNEQFF. The CDR3 DNA reads as TGTGCCACTACAGGGGGCTACTCCTACAATGAGCAGTTCTTC.

This clone was seen only a few times. V and J are TRBV4-1 and TRBJ1-6, with TRBD1 identical over 8 bases. The V gene end was trimmed by 2 bases and the J gene end by 5 bases; junction bases not matched to a gene: 2. Germline values: CDR1 MGHRA, CDR2 YSYEKL. The CDR3 has 15 amino acids. CDR3 protein: CASSQQTGDNSPLHF. The CDR3 nucleotides are TGCGCCAGCAGCCAACAGACAGGGGATAATTCACCCCTCCACTTT.

The chain employs TRBV6-6 and TRBJ2-5, with a weak D call TRBD1 (5 bases). The V and J ends lost 4 bases and 5 bases respectively, with 14 bases between them. Germline CDR1 reads MNHNY; CDR2 reads SVGAGI (reference sequence). The CDR3 spans 14 residues. The CDR3 reads CASSSRGPPETQYF. In nucleotides, the CDR3 is TGTGCCAGCAGTTCTAGGGGTCCTCCCGAGACCCAGTACTTC.

This clone was observed a handful of times. CDR3 nucleotides: TGTGCCAGCAGCCAAGATTGGGCGGACAGGGGGCGGGAGACCGGGGAGCTGTTTTTT. It codes for CASSQDWADRGRETGELFF. The chain employs TRBV11-3 and TRBJ2-2; the match to TRBD1 covers 11 bases. The CDR3 has 19 amino acids. With 5 bases clipped from V and 5 bases from J, the junction kept 16 bases outside the gene matches. Germline V lookup: CDR1 SGHNT, CDR2 YENEEA. The complete variable domain, with remaining parts taken from reference TRBV11-3 and TRBJ2-2, reads EAGVVQSPRYKIIEKKQPVAFWCNPISGHNTLYWYLQNLGQGPELLIRYENEEAVDDSQLPKDRFSAERLKGVDSTLKIQPAELGDSAVYLCASSQDWADRGRETGELFFGEGSRLTVL.

The V and J genes are TRBV7-2 and TRBJ2-7, with TRBD1 matching over 7 bases. Unmatched junction bases numbered 6, after V lost 1 base and J lost 6 bases. Per the germline V gene, CDR1 is SGHTA and CDR2 is FQGNSA. CDR3 length equals 14 residues. The CDR3 spells CASSLGQGTSEQYF. The DNA for the CDR3 is TGTGCCAGCAGCTTAGGACAGGGTACGAGCGAGCAGTACTTC. Based on the CDR3 plus reference TRBV7-2 and TRBJ2-7, the full variable domain is GAGVSQSPSNKVTEKGKDVELRCDPISGHTALYWYRQSLGQGLEFLIYFQGNSAPDKSGLPSDRFSAERTGGSVSTLTIQRTQQEDSAVYLCASSLGQGTSEQYFGPGTRLTVT.

The chain carries TRBV5-1 and TRBJ1-1; D gene unclear. The CDR3 contains 14 residues. Per the germline V gene, CDR1 is SGHRS and CDR2 is YFSETQ. Trimming stripped 0 bases from V and 1 base from J, with 7 bases between. In nucleotides, the CDR3 is TGCGCCAGCAGCTTGGCCCCGGGGAACACTGAAGCTTTCTTT. Translating it yields CASSLAPGNTEAFF.

The rearrangement uses TRBV7-2 and TRBJ2-3; the match to TRBD2 covers 12 bases. The CDR3 covers 16 residues. Germline-derived CDR1 and CDR2 are SGHTA and FQGNSA. The junction had 8 bases not matched to a gene; V was cut back by 5 bases and J by 5 bases. The CDR3 coding sequence is TGTGCCAGCAGCCACACTAGGACTAGCGGGATAGATACGCAGTATTTT. It is translated as CASSHTRTSGIDTQYF.

In its sample, this clone was seen once. The chain recombines TRBV30 with TRBJ1-4, with TRBD1 identical over 9 bases. Trimming took 4 bases from V and 7 from J; bases not matched to a gene: 7. The CDR3 runs 14 residues. Germline V CDR1 and CDR2: GTSNPN, SVGIG (reference sequence). CDR3 protein: CAWNLQGAGEKLFF. In DNA, the CDR3 is TGTGCCTGGAATCTACAGGGGGCCGGTGAAAAACTGTTTTTT.

This sequence joins TRBV5-1 and TRBJ1-6; D is ambiguous. This CDR3 comprises 16 residues. Germline lookup yields CDR1 SGHRS and CDR2 YFSETQ. Deletions cut 1 base from V and 8 bases from J, with 16 bases between. This CDR3 is CASSLLGRIFDSPLHF. The DNA for the CDR3 is TGCGCCAGCAGCTTGCTCGGCAGGATCTTTGATTCACCCCTCCACTTT.

The sample holds one count of this clone. This rearrangement joins TRBV6-1 to TRBJ2-2, with 8 bases aligning to TRBD1. This CDR3 comprises 15 residues. Per germline, CDR1 MNHNS and CDR2 SASEGT. After removal of 4 bases from V and 4 bases from J, the junction contained 5 bases not matched to a gene. The CDR3 sequence is CASSVDRGPTGELFF. CDR3 bases: TGTGCCAGCAGTGTCGACAGGGGACCCACCGGGGAGCTGTTTTTT.

This chain links TRBV5-1 with TRBJ2-3; TRBD1 agrees at 8 bases. The V segment lost 3 bases and the J segment 5 bases; nucleotides outside the gene matches: 5. CDR3 length: 14 amino acids. Germline values: CDR1 SGHRS, CDR2 YFSETQ. CDR3 protein: CASSYQGAGDTQYF. DNA for the CDR3: TGCGCCAGCAGCTACCAGGGGGCAGGAGATACGCAGTATTTT. The whole variable domain, filled in from reference TRBV5-1 and TRBJ2-3, reads KAGVTQTPRYLIKTRGQQVTLSCSPISGHRSVSWYQQTPGQGLQFLFEYFSETQRNKGNFPGRFSGRQFSNSRSEMNVSTLELGDSALYLCASSYQGAGDTQYFGPGTRLTVL.

This clone was observed a single time. This sequence joins TRBV14 and TRBJ1-2; TRBD1 is a possible D gene (5 bases). The CDR3 has 12 residues. Germline V gives CDR1 SGHDN, CDR2 FVKESK. Trimming stripped 4 bases from V and 4 bases from J, with 7 bases between. CDR3 loop: CASSPQGYGYTF. The CDR3, as DNA: TGTGCCAGCAGCCCCCAGGGCTATGGCTACACCTTC.

The rearrangement links TRBV18 to TRBJ1-1; 8 bases align to TRBD1. The CDR3 runs 14 residues. Losses at the gene ends were 6 bases for V and 4 bases for J; bases not matched to a gene: 7. The germline V gene encodes CDR1 KGHSH and CDR2 LQKENI. CDR3 sequence (DNA): TGTGCCAGCTCTACGGACAGGGCTGGCACTGAAGCTTTCTTT. Amino acids: CASSTDRAGTEAFF.

This chain uses TRBV30 with TRBJ2-5, with D tentatively TRBD2 (6 bases). V gave up 4 bases and J gave up 4 bases, with 13 bases separating them. This CDR3 has 13 amino acids. CDR1 GTSNPN and CDR2 SVGIG come from the germline V gene (reference sequence). The CDR3 reads CAWNNPGRETQYF. CDR3 sequence (DNA): TGTGCCTGGAATAATCCCGGGAGAGAGACCCAGTACTTC.

V is TRBV27 and J is TRBJ2-2, with 11 bases that match TRBD2. The germline CDR1 and CDR2 sequences are MNHEY and SMNVEV (reference sequence). The V and J ends lost 8 bases and 6 bases, in that order; junction bases with no gene match: 8. The CDR3 length is 15 residues. The CDR3 region has the DNA TGTGCCAGCGGTCCTAGCGGGGGGAATCCCGGGGAGCTGTTTTTT. Translated: CASGPSGGNPGELFF.